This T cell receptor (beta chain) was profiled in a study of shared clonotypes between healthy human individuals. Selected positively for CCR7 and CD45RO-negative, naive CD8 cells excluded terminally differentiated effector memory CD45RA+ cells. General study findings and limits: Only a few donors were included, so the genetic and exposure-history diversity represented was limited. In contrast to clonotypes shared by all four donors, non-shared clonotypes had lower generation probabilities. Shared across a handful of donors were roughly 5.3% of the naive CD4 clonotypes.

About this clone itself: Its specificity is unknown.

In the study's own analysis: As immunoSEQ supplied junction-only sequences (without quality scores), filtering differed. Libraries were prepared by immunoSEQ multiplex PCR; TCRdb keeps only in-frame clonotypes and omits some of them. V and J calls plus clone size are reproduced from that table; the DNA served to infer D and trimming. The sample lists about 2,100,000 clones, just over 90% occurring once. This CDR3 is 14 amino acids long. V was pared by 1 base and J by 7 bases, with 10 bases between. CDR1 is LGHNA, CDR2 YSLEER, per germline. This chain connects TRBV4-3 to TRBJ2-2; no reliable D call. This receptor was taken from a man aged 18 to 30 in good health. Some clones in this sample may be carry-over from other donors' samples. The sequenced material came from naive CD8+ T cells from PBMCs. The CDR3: CASSQAWARGELFF. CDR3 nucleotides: TGCGCCAGCAGCCAAGCTTGGGCCCGCGGGGAGCTGTTTTTT.